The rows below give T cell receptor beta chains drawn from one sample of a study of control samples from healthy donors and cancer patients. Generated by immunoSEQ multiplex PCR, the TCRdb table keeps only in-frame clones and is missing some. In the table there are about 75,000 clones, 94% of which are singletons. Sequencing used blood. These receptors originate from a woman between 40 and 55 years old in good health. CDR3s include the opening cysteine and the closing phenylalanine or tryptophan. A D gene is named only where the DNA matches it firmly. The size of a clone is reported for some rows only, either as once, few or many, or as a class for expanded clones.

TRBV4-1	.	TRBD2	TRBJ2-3	CASSQETSGSMTDTQYF	TGCGCCAGCAGCCAAGAAACTAGCGGGAGTATGACAGATACGCAGTATTTT
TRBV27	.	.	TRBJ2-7	CASSFEATGYSEQYF	TGTGCCAGCAGCTTTGAGGCAACAGGGTACTCCGAGCAGTACTTC
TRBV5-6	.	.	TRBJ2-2	CASSPGGPELFF	TGTGCCAGCAGCCCCGGGGGACCGGAGCTGTTTTTT
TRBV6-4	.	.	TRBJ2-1	CASSERGGSYNEQFF	TGTGCCAGCAGTGAACGGGGCGGATCCTACAATGAGCAGTTCTTC
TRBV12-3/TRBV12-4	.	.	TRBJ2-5	CASSLVAGETQYF	TGTGCCAGCAGTTTGGTTGCGGGAGAGACCCAGTACTTC
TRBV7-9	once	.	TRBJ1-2	CASSLALKVGYTF	TGTGCCAGCAGCTTAGCGCTGAAGGTTGGCTACACCTTC
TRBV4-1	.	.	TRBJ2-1	CASSQGVSLGLINEQFF	TGCGCCAGCAGCCAAGGGGTCTCCCTGGGACTGATCAATGAGCAGTTCTTC
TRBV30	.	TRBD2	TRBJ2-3	CAWNKGRGGGTDTQYF	TGTGCCTGGAATAAGGGGCGTGGCGGGGGTACAGATACGCAGTATTTT
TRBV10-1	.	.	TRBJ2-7	CASCSSEGEQYF	TGCGCCAGCTGCTCCTCTGAGGGGGAGCAGTACTTC
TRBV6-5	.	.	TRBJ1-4	CASSYSNGGDHEKLFF	TGTGCCAGCAGTTACTCCAACGGGGGAGACCATGAAAAACTGTTTTTT
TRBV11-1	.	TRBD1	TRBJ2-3	CASSLVTGGTDTQYF	TGTGCCAGCAGCTTAGTTACAGGGGGCACAGATACGCAGTATTTT
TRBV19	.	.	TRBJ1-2	CASSPFNRGGSYGYTF	TGTGCCAGTAGTCCCTTCAACCGGGGGGGCAGCTATGGCTACACCTTC
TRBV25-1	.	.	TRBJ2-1	CASSERGTTSNNEQFF	TGTGCCAGCAGTGAAAGGGGGACCACATCAAACAATGAGCAGTTCTTC
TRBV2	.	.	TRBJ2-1	CARRKNEQFF	TGTGCCCGTCGAAAAAATGAGCAGTTCTTC
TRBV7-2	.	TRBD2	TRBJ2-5	CASSLARSGRGRETQYF	TGTGCCAGCAGCTTAGCGAGGAGCGGGAGGGGGCGGGAGACCCAGTACTTC
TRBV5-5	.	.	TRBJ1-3	CASSLGSSGNTIYF	TGTGCCAGCAGCTTGGGAAGCTCTGGAAACACCATATATTTT
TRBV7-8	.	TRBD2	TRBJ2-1	CASSLAGTSGYNEQFF	TGTGCCAGCAGCTTAGCCGGGACTAGCGGTTACAATGAGCAGTTCTTC
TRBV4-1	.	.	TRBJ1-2	CASSLSPTGIYGYTF	TGCGCCAGCAGCCTCAGTCCAACGGGTATCTATGGCTACACCTTC
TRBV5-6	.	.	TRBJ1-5	CASSTGQPDQAQHF	TGTGCCAGCAGCACCGGACAGCCCGATCAGGCCCAGCATTTT
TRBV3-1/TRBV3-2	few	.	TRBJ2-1	CASSYGSAGEQFF	TGTGCCAGCAGCTACGGGAGCGCGGGTGAGCAGTTCTTC
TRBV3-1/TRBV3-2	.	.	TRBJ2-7	CASSQDNEQYF	TGTGCCAGCAGCCAAGATAACGAGCAGTACTTC
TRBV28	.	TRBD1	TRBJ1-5	CASSAGQARNQPQHF	TGTGCCAGCAGTGCGGGACAGGCCAGAAATCAGCCCCAGCATTTT
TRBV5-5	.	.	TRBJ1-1	CASSLVGGRDTEAFF	TGTGCCAGCAGCTTGGTAGGGGGGCGGGACACTGAAGCTTTCTTT
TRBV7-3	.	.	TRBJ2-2	CASSQNLRESGELFF	TGTGCCAGCAGCCAAAATCTGAGGGAATCCGGGGAGCTGTTTTTT
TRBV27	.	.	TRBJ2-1	CASSLEGGSRGQFF	TGTGCCAGCAGCTTAGAGGGGGGTAGTCGGGGCCAGTTCTTC
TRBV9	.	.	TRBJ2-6	CASSVAWGLSSGANVLTF	TGTGCCAGCAGCGTAGCTTGGGGACTGAGCTCTGGGGCCAACGTCCTGACTTTC
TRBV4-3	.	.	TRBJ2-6	CASSPSRGQLSGANVLTF	TGCGCCAGCAGCCCGTCGAGGGGACAACTCTCTGGGGCCAACGTCCTGACTTTC
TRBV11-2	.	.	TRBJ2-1	CASSFFTSDNEQFF	TGTGCCAGCAGCTTCTTCACCTCGGACAATGAGCAGTTCTTC
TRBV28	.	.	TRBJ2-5	CASSLGGEETQYF	TGTGCCAGCAGTTTAGGAGGGGAAGAGACCCAGTACTTC
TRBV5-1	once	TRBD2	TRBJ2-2	CASSLELAGAAYTGELFF	TGCGCCAGCAGCTTGGAGCTAGCGGGGGCCGCGTACACCGGGGAGCTGTTTTTT
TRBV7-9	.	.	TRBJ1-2	CASSPGGIYGYTF	TGTGCCAGCAGCCCGGGGGGGATATATGGCTACACCTTC
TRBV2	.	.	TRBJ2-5	CASGRPRETQYF	TGTGCCAGCGGCCGGCCCCGAGAGACCCAGTACTTC
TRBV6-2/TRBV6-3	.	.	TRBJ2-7	CASSYRESSYEQYF	TGTGCCAGCAGTTACAGGGAGAGCTCCTACGAGCAGTACTTC
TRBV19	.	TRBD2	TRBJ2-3	CASTTKGTSGSVGDTQYF	TGTGCCAGTACCACAAAAGGGACTAGCGGGAGTGTTGGAGATACGCAGTATTTT
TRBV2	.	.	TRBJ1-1	CASSPELNTEAFF	TGTGCCAGCAGTCCGGAGCTTAACACTGAAGCTTTCTTT
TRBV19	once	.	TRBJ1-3	CASSIGGGPGNTIYF	TGTGCCAGTAGTATCGGTGGGGGGCCTGGAAACACCATATATTTT
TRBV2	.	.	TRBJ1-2	CASLGTNYGYTF	TGTGCCAGCCTTGGCACTAACTATGGCTACACCTTC
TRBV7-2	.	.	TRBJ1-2	CASSLGSGVNYGYTF	TGTGCCAGCAGCTTAGGGTCTGGGGTTAACTATGGCTACACCTTC
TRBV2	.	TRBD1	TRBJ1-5	CASSEAGPRGANNQPQHF	TGTGCCAGCAGTGAAGCGGGCCCCAGGGGGGCAAACAATCAGCCCCAGCATTTT
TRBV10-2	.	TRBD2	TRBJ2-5	CASAPSGIGTQYF	TGCGCCAGCGCACCTAGCGGGATTGGGACCCAGTACTTC
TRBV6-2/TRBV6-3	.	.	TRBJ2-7	CASSYEAGASYEQYF	TGTGCCAGCAGTTACGAGGCAGGGGCATCTTACGAGCAGTACTTC
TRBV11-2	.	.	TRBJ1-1	CASSLAPQGRRTEAFF	TGTGCCAGCAGCTTAGCACCACAGGGCAGGAGGACTGAAGCTTTCTTT
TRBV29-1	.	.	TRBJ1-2	CTVQGPSNYGYTF	TGCACCGTTCAGGGACCTAGTAACTATGGCTACACCTTC
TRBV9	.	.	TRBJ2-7	CASSVGGEGSYEQYF	TGTGCCAGCAGCGTAGGCGGTGAGGGGTCCTACGAGCAGTACTTC
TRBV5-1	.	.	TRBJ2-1	CASSPEGAGSSYNEQFF	TGCGCCAGCAGCCCGGAAGGAGCAGGGAGCTCCTACAATGAGCAGTTCTTC
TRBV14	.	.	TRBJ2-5	CASSQDREGQETQYF	TGTGCCAGCAGCCAGGACAGGGAGGGGCAAGAGACCCAGTACTTC
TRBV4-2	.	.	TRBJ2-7	CASSQDAVASETYEQYF	TGTGCCAGCAGCCAAGATGCGGTAGCTAGCGAAACCTACGAGCAGTACTTC
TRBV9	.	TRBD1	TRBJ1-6	CASSVVGTGEAPLHF	TGTGCCAGCAGCGTAGTGGGGACAGGGGAGGCACCCCTCCACTTT
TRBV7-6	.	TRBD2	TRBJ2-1	CASTLGGSGGDNEQFF	TGTGCCAGCACCCTCGGGGGATCGGGAGGGGACAATGAGCAGTTCTTC
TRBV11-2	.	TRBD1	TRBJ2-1	CASSSIKGQVGNEQFF	TGTGCCAGCAGCTCGATAAAAGGACAGGTGGGGAATGAGCAGTTCTTC
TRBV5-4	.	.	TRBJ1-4	CASSPNLASGEKLFF	TGTGCCAGCAGCCCAAACCTTGCTAGTGGTGAAAAACTGTTTTTT